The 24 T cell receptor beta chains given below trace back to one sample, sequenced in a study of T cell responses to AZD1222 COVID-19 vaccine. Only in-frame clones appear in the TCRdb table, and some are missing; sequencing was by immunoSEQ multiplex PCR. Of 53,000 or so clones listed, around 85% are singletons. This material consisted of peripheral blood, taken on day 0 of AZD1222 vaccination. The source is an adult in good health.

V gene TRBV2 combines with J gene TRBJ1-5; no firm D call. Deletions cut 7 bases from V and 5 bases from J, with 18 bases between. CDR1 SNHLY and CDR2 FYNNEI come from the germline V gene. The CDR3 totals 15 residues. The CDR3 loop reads CASNLDGGNDQPQHF. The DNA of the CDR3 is TGTGCCAGCAACCTGGACGGAGGGAATGATCAGCCCCAGCATTTT.

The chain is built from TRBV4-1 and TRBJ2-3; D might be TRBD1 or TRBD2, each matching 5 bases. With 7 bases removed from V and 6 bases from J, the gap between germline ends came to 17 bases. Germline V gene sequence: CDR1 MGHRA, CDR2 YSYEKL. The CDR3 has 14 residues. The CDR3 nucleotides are TGCGCCAGCACCCTACTAGGGGTGGGGGATACGCAGTATTTT. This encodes CASTLLGVGDTQYF.

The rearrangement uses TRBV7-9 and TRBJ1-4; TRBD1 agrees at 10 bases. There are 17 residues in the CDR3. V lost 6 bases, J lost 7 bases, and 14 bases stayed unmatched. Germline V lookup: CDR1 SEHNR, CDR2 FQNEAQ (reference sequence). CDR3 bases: TGTGCCAGCAGTTCCACCCGCTGGGACAGGGGAGTTGAAAAACTGTTTTTT. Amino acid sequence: CASSSTRWDRGVEKLFF. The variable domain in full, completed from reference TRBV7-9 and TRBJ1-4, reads DTGVSQNPRHKITKRGQNVTFRCDPISEHNRLYWYRQTLGQGPEFLTYFQNEAQLEKSRLLSDRFSAERPKGSFSTLEIQRTEQGDSAMYLCASSSTRWDRGVEKLFFGSGTQLSVL.

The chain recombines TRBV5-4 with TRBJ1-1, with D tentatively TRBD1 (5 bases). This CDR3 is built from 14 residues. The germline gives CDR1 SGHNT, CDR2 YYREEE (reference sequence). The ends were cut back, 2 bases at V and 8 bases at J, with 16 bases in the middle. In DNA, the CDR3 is TGTGCCAGCAGCTTCATGGGGGGGGGAAGCGAAGCTTTCTTT. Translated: CASSFMGGGSEAFF.

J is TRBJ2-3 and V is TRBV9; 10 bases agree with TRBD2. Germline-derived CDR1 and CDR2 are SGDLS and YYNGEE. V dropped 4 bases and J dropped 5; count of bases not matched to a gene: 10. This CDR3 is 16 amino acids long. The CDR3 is CASSTPSGSGGDTQYF. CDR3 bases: TGTGCCAGCAGCACACCTAGCGGGAGCGGGGGAGATACGCAGTATTTT.

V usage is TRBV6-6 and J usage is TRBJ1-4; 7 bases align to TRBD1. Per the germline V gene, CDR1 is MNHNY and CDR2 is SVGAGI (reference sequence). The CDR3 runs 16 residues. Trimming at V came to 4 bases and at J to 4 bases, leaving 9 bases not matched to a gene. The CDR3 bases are TGTGCCAGCAGTTGGCTTTCCGGGACAGTTAATGAAAAACTGTTTTTT. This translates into CASSWLSGTVNEKLFF.

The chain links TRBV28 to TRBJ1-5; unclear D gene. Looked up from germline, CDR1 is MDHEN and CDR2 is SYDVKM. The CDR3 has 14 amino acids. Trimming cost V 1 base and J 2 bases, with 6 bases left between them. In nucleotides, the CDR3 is TGTGCCAGCAGTTTATACCAGGGCAATCAGCCCCAGCATTTT. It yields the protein CASSLYQGNQPQHF. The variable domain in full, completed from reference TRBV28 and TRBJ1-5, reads DVKVTQSSRYLVKRTGEKVFLECVQDMDHENMFWYRQDPGLGLRLIYFSYDVKMKEKGDIPEGYSVSREKKERFSLILESASTNQTSMYLCASSLYQGNQPQHFGDGTRLSIL.

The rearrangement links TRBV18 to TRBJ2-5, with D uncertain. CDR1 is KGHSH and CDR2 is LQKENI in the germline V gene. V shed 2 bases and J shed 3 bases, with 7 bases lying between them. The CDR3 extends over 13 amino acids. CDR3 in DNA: TGTGCCAGCTCACCAGGGCATAAAGAGACCCAGTACTTC. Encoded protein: CASSPGHKETQYF. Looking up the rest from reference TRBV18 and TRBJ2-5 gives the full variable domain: NAGVMQNPRHLVRRRGQEARLRCSPMKGHSHVYWYRQLPEEGLKFMVYLQKENIIDESGMPKERFSAEFPKEGPSILRIQQVVRGDSAAYFCASSPGHKETQYFGPGTRLLVL.

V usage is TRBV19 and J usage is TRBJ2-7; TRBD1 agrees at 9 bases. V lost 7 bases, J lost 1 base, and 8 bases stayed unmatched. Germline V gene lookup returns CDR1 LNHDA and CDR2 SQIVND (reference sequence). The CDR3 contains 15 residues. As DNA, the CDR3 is TGTGCCAGTAAAAGTGGGGGGACAGGGTCCTACGAGCAGTACTTC. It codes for CASKSGGTGSYEQYF.

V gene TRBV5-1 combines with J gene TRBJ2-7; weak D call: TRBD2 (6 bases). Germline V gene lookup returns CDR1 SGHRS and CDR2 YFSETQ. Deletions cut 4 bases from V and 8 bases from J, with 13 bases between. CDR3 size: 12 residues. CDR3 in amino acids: CASSLRDSQQYF. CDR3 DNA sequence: TGCGCCAGCAGCCTTCGGGACTCTCAGCAGTACTTC.

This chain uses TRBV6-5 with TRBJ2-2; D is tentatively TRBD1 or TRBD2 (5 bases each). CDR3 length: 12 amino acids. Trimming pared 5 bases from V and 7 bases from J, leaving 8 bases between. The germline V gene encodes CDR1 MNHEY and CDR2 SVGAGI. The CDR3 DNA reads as TGTGCCAGCAGTATTGGGGGCGGGGAGCTGTTTTTT. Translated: CASSIGGGELFF.

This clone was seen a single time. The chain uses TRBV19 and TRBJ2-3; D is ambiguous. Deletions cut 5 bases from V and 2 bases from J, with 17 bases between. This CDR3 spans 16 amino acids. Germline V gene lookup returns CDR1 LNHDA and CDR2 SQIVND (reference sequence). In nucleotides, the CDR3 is TGTGCCAGTAGTCTGGGCAGGATAGGGTCCACAGATACGCAGTATTTT. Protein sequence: CASSLGRIGSTDTQYF.

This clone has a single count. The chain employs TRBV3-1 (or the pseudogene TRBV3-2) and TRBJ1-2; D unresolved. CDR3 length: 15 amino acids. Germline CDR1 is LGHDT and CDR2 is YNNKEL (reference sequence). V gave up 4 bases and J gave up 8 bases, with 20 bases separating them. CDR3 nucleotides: TGTGCCAGCAGCCCACCACAGCCTATACTAGGCGGCTACACCTTC. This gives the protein CASSPPQPILGGYTF.

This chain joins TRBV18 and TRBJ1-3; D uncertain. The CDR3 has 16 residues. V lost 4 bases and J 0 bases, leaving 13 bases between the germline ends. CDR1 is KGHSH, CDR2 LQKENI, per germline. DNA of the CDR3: TGTGCCAGCTCACAACCCGGGGAGTACTCTGGAAACACCATATATTTT. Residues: CASSQPGEYSGNTIYF.

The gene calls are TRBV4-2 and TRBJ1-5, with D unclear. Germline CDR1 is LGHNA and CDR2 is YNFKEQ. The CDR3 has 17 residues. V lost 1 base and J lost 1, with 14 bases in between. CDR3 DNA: TGTGCCAGCAGCCAAGTGGAGGGTACCGGGAGCAATCAGCCCCAGCATTTT. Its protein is CASSQVEGTGSNQPQHF.

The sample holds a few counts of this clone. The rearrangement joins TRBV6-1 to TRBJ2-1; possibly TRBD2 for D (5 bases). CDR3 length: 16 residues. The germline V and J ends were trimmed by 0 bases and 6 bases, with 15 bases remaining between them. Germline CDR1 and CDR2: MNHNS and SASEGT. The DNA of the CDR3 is TGTGCCAGCAGTGAAGCGAGTCTAGTAGAGGGCAATGAGCAGTTCTTC. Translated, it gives CASSEASLVEGNEQFF.

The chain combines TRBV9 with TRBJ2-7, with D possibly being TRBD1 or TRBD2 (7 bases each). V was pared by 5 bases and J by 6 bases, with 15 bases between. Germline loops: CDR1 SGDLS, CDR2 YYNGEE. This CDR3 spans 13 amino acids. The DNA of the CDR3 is TGTGCCAGCAGTCCAGGGGGGGCAGCCGAGCAGTACTTC. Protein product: CASSPGGAAEQYF.

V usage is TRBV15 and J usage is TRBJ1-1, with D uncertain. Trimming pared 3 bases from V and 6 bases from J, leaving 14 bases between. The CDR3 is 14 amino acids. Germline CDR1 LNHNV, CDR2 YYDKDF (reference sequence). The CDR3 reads CATSSNPGWSEAFF. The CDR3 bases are TGTGCCACCAGCAGCAACCCTGGATGGTCTGAAGCTTTCTTT.

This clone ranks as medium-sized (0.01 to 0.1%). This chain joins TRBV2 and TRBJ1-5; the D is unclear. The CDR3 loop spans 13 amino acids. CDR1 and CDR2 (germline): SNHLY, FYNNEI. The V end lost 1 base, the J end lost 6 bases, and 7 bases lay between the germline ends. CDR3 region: CASSEVVGQPQHF. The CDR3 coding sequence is TGTGCCAGCAGTGAAGTGGTAGGTCAGCCCCAGCATTTT.

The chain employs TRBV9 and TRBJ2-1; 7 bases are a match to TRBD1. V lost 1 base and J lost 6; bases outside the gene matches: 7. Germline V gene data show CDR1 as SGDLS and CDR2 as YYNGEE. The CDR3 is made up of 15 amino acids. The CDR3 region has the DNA TGTGCCAGCAGCGTATCGACAGGGCTTTTCAATGAGCAGTTCTTC. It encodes CASSVSTGLFNEQFF.

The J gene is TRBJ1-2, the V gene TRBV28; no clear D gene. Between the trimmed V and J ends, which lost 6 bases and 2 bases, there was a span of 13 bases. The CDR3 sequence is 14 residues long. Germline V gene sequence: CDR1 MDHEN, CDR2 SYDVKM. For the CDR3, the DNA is TGTGCCAGCAGATCCCCGGAAGGGAACTATGGCTACACCTTC. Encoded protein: CASRSPEGNYGYTF.

CDR3: CATSSGLAGEQFF. CDR3 nucleotide sequence: TGTGCCACCAGCAGCGGACTAGCGGGAGAGCAGTTCTTC. V usage is TRBV15 and J usage is TRBJ2-1, with 12 nucleotides matching TRBD2. This CDR3 is 13 amino acids long. Trimming removed 3 bases from V and 10 bases from J; junction bases left unmatched: 1. The germline V gene has CDR1 LNHNV and CDR2 YYDKDF (reference sequence).

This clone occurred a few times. CDR3 DNA sequence: TGTGCCAGCACCACTATAGCGGGAGGGCCGAGAAGCACAGATACGCAGTATTTT. The encoded protein is CASTTIAGGPRSTDTQYF. The chain employs TRBV11-2 and TRBJ2-3; 11 bases map to TRBD2. Germline assignment: CDR1 SGHAT and CDR2 FQNNGV. The CDR3 loop spans 18 amino acids. V lost 7 bases to trimming and J lost 0 bases; unmatched junction nucleotides: 12.

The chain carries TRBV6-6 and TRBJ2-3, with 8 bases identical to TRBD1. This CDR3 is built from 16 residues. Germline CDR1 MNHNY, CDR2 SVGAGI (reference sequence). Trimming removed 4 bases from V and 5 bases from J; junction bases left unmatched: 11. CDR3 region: CASSSPGTGSRDTQYF. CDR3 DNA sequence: TGTGCCAGCAGTTCGCCTGGGACAGGCAGTAGAGATACGCAGTATTTT.